This T cell receptor beta chain was retrieved from a study of shared clonotypes between healthy human individuals. Trimming shortened V by 4 bases and J by 7 bases, and 14 bases separated the two germline ends. Looked up from germline, CDR1 is SGDLS and CDR2 is YYNGEE. The length of the CDR3 is 14 residues. Study outcomes and limitations: Clonotype sharing across donors was expected to vary with sequencing depth. Researchers sampled blood only, noting tissue repertoires likely differ. In a handful of donors, about 5% of naive CD4 clonotypes appeared in common.

TCRdb's copy holds only in-frame clones and misses some; the assay was immunoSEQ multiplex PCR. This sample carries approximately 650,000 clones, 95% of them seen once, and the ten largest clones take over 0.09%. A word on this clone: What it binds is unknown.

In the naive CD8 group, cells lacked CD45RO and were positively selected for CCR7, so terminally differentiated effector memory CD45RA+ cells were left out. This TCR derives from a woman aged 25 to 39 in good health. Source material: naive CD8+ T cells sorted from blood. V gene TRBV9 combines with J gene TRBJ1-4; D uncertain. CDR3 residues: CASSPQGGGEKLFF. DNA for the CDR3: TGTGCCAGCAGCCCTCAAGGTGGCGGTGAAAAACTGTTTTTT. The full variable domain, its missing parts supplied by reference TRBV9 and TRBJ1-4, is DSGVTQTPKHLITATGQRVTLRCSPRSGDLSVYWYQQSLDQGLQFLIQYYNGEERAKGNILERFSAQQFPDLHSELNLSSLELGDSALYFCASSPQGGGEKLFFGSGTQLSVL.